Each of the 20 T cell receptor beta chains below was sequenced from the same sample in a study of regulatory T cells in long-lasting Graves disease. Time point defined: persistent/refractory GD, antithyroid drugs over 5 years with positive TRAb. PBMCs were the source of the RNA used for TCR sequencing. The authors built TCR beta libraries using iRepertoire HTBI primers and Arm-PCR of CDR3 regions. TCRdb re-analysed the multiplex PCR reads in MiXCR, keeping a single row per CDR3 protein. This table has around 300,000 distinct CDR3 sequences, 20% to 25% appearing once. Here the sequenced sample was peripheral blood mononuclear cells (PBMCs), taken when the disease was refractory, from a patient treated with antithyroid drugs. These receptors originate from a female donor with Graves disease.

This clonotype came up many times. V usage is TRBV10-3 and J usage is TRBJ2-7; 7 bases align to TRBD1. With 6 bases clipped from V and 0 bases from J, the junction kept 5 bases outside the gene matches. The CDR3 is 14 residues long. Germline V gene data show CDR1 as ENHRY and CDR2 as SYGVKD. In DNA, the CDR3 is TGTGCCATCAGCGAAGGGACAGTCTCCTACGAGCAGTACTTC. It yields the protein CAISEGTVSYEQYF.

In this sample, this clonotype turned up many times. The chain carries TRBV6-2 or TRBV6-3 and TRBJ2-7, with D unresolved. The V and J ends lost 3 bases and 1 base respectively, with 13 bases between them. The CDR3 runs 15 residues. Germline CDR1 and CDR2: MNHEY and SVGEGT. DNA of the CDR3: TGTGCCAGCAGTTATTCAGAGTCTAAGTCCTACGAGCAGTACTTC. It encodes CASSYSESKSYEQYF.

This clonotype has a handful of counts. This sequence joins TRBV19 and TRBJ1-5; D is undetermined. Germline CDR1 LNHDA, CDR2 SQIVND (reference sequence). The CDR3 loop spans 13 amino acids. Trimming left V 6 bases short and J 1 base short, with 7 bases between. CDR3 DNA sequence: TGTGCCAGTAGGAGGGAAAGCAATCAGCCCCAGCATTTT. It specifies CASRRESNQPQHF.

This clonotype occurred a few times. The chain recombines TRBV12-3 or TRBV12-4 with TRBJ2-4, with TRBD1 identical over 9 bases. The V segment lost 6 bases and the J segment 16 bases; nucleotides outside the gene matches: 13. This CDR3 contains 13 residues. CDR3 sequence: CASRGGAGDRAYF. CDR3 nucleotides: TGTGCCAGCAGAGGGGGGGCGGGGGACAGGGCCTACTTC.

V and J are TRBV7-9 and TRBJ2-1; the D gene is possibly TRBD1 (6 bases). The germline CDR1 and CDR2 sequences are SEHNR and FQNEAQ (reference sequence). The V gene lost 5 bases and the J gene lost 2 bases, with 16 bases spanning the gap. The CDR3 runs to 16 residues. The CDR3, as DNA: TGTGCCAGCAGCCCACGAACCAGGGGTGCCTACAATGAGCAGTTCTTC. Amino acids: CASSPRTRGAYNEQFF.

This clonotype was recorded many times. The V call is TRBV12-3 or TRBV12-4, the J call TRBJ1-4, with TRBD1 identical over 7 bases. CDR3 length equals 15 residues. J lost 4 bases, V lost 5 bases, and 7 bases had no gene match. The CDR3 spells CASSITGAGNEKLFF. The CDR3, as DNA: TGTGCCAGCAGTATCACAGGGGCTGGTAATGAAAAACTGTTTTTT.

This clonotype was found many times. The chain joins TRBV28 to TRBJ2-7; tentatively, D is TRBD1 or TRBD2 (5 bases each). Germline assignment: CDR1 MDHEN and CDR2 SYDVKM. Trimming stripped 7 bases from V and 0 bases from J, with 10 bases between. The length of the CDR3 is 13 residues. Here the CDR3 reads CASNLGGSYEQYF. CDR3 in DNA: TGTGCCAGCAACCTTGGGGGCTCCTACGAGCAGTACTTC.

The genes are TRBV11-2 and TRBJ1-3, with D possibly being TRBD1 (6 bases). Trimming shortened V by 2 bases and J by 0 bases, and 11 bases separated the two germline ends. This CDR3 is built from 16 residues. The germline V gene encodes CDR1 SGHAT and CDR2 FQNNGV. CDR3 in DNA: TGTGCCAGCAGCTTAATTACAGGGAGCTCTGGAAACACCATATATTTT. As protein: CASSLITGSSGNTIYF.

This clonotype occurred many times. The gene calls are TRBV12-3 or TRBV12-4 and TRBJ2-5, with TRBD2 identical over 10 bases. J gave up 5 bases and V 7 bases, and 13 bases lay outside the gene matches. The CDR3 is 16 residues long. CDR3 in DNA: TGTGCCAGCACCCGTAATGTCGTAGCGGGAGGTGAGACCCAGTACTTC. As protein: CASTRNVVAGGETQYF.

The chain is built from TRBV19 and TRBJ1-5; D unresolved. Per germline, CDR1 LNHDA and CDR2 SQIVND (reference sequence). The CDR3 runs 15 residues. V lost 10 bases and J 1 base, leaving 17 bases between the germline ends. CDR3 loop: CATTIVFSSNQPQHF. The CDR3 nucleotides read TGTGCCACTACTATCGTGTTTTCGAGCAATCAGCCCCAGCATTTT.

Regarding this clonotype: Since a much larger clone is just one base distant, this may be a read error. V and J are TRBV12-3 or TRBV12-4 and TRBJ2-6, with D hard to call. Between the trimmed V and J ends, which lost 5 bases and 0 bases, there was a span of 2 bases. The CDR3 contains 13 residues. In DNA form, the CDR3 reads TGTGCCAGCAGTGCCTCTGGGGCCAACGTCCTGACTTTC. This encodes CASSASGANVLTF.

This chain joins TRBV6-1 and TRBJ1-4, with TRBD1 matching 7 bases. The length of the CDR3 is 14 residues. Germline V gene lookup returns CDR1 MNHNS and CDR2 SASEGT. Trimming removed 6 bases from V and 5 bases from J; junction bases left unmatched: 6. Here the CDR3 reads CASRFGTANEKLFF. The CDR3 DNA reads as TGTGCCAGCAGATTCGGGACAGCGAATGAAAAACTGTTTTTT.

This clonotype has a handful of counts. V and J are TRBV30 and TRBJ2-1; D is ambiguous. The V end was cut by 5 bases, the J end by 2 bases, with 4 bases between. The CDR3 loop spans 11 amino acids. CDR1 is GTSNPN and CDR2 is SVGIG in the germline V gene (reference sequence). This chain's CDR3 is CAWDTYNEQFF. CDR3 DNA: TGTGCCTGGGACACCTACAATGAGCAGTTCTTC.

This rearrangement joins TRBV30 to TRBJ1-1; D may be TRBD1 (6 bases). The CDR3 spans 14 residues. With 0 bases removed from V and 1 base from J, the gap between germline ends came to 9 bases. CDR1 is GTSNPN and CDR2 is SVGIG in the germline V gene (reference sequence). CDR3 in amino acids: CAWSVGTQNTEAFF. The DNA for the CDR3 is TGTGCCTGGAGTGTGGGGACACAGAACACTGAAGCTTTCTTT.

This clonotype was counted ten times or more. V usage is TRBV28 and J usage is TRBJ1-4, with a weak D call TRBD1 (5 bases). V shed 2 bases and J shed 7 bases, with 11 bases lying between them. CDR1 is MDHEN, CDR2 SYDVKM, per germline. The CDR3 length is 14 residues. As DNA, the CDR3 is TGTGCCAGCAGTTTAAGCCAGGGTGGTGAAAAACTGTTTTTT. As protein: CASSLSQGGEKLFF.

This clonotype was counted at least ten times. The chain couples TRBV30 to TRBJ1-5; unclear D gene. Germline CDR1 and CDR2: GTSNPN and SVGIG (reference sequence). V lost 5 bases to trimming and J lost 4 bases, with 9 bases between them. This CDR3 is 12 amino acids long. CDR3 DNA sequence: TGTGCCTGGGGACGGGTAAATCAGCCCCAGCATTTT. Its translation: CAWGRVNQPQHF.

This clonotype was counted ten times or more. This chain connects TRBV7-2 to TRBJ2-5; 8 bases are shared with TRBD2. Germline values: CDR1 SGHTA, CDR2 FQGNSA. The V segment lost 1 base and the J segment 7 bases; nucleotides outside the gene matches: 8. The CDR3 is 15 residues long. The CDR3 protein is CASSLGSGSITTQYF. For the CDR3, the DNA is TGTGCCAGCAGCTTAGGCAGCGGGAGTATTACGACCCAGTACTTC.

This clonotype has ten or more counts. The chain recombines TRBV30 with TRBJ2-7; D might be TRBD1 (6 bases). CDR3 size: 13 residues. Trimming removed 0 bases from V and 5 bases from J, with 11 bases in between. Germline V CDR1 and CDR2: GTSNPN, SVGIG (reference sequence). As DNA, the CDR3 is TGTGCCTGGAGTGTAACAGGGAGCCACGAGCAGTACTTC. It translates to CAWSVTGSHEQYF.

This clonotype was counted many times. CDR3 region: CASSGGEASEQYF. CDR3 nucleotides: TGTGCCAGCTCGGGGGGGGAGGCTTCCGAGCAGTACTTC. The chain uses TRBV27 and TRBJ2-7, with 8 bases matching TRBD2. Germline V gene data show CDR1 as MNHEY and CDR2 as SMNVEV (reference sequence). The J segment lost 6 bases and the V segment lost 8 bases, leaving 9 bases of the junction unmatched. The CDR3 extends over 13 amino acids.

At least ten counts were recorded for this clonotype. This rearrangement joins TRBV6-1 to TRBJ2-5, with D maybe TRBD1 (5 bases). Germline V gene lookup returns CDR1 MNHNS and CDR2 SASEGT. This CDR3 contains 12 residues. V dropped 8 bases and J dropped 7 bases, with 14 bases sitting between them. The CDR3 DNA reads TGTGCCAGCCAGCGACAGCCAGGGACCCAGTACTTC. As protein: CASQRQPGTQYF.